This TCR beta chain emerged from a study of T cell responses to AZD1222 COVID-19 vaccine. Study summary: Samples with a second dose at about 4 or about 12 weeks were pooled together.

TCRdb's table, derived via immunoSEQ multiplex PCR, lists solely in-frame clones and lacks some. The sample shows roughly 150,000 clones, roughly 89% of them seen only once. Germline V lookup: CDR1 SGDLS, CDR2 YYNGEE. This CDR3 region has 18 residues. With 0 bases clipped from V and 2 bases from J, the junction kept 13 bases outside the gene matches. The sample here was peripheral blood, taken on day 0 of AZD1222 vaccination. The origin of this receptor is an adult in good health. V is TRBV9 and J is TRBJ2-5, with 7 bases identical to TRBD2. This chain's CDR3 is CASSVEPGPASGQETQYF. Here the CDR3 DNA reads TGTGCCAGCAGCGTAGAGCCGGGGCCGGCTAGCGGACAAGAGACCCAGTACTTC.